What follows describes a single T cell receptor beta chain. Per the authors' pipeline: Amplifying reference gene primers gave estimates of nucleated cell counts. Method: immunoSEQ multiplex PCR; TCRdb's copy keeps in-frame clones and lacks some. The V and J calls and clone size are taken from that table; D and trimming were inferred from the DNA. The sample gives 45,000 to 55,000 clones, about 86% of which show up once; roughly 5% is in the top ten. This sample was taken from a study of blood T cell repertoires in COVID-19. Across the study: COVID-19 samples from acute and convalescent phases originated in the United States, Italy and Spain. PBMCs, B-cell-depleted T cells, or T cells were the source of the cDNA or gDNA that made up the material.

V lost 6 bases and J lost 2, with 10 bases in between. Germline CDR1 and CDR2: MNHEY and SVGAGI. The CDR3 runs 13 residues. The chain carries TRBV6-5 and TRBJ1-2; the D gene is possibly TRBD1 (6 bases). The material sequenced was peripheral blood. This sequence was found in a human donor in a cohort sampled during active COVID-19. The CDR3 reads CASSLDRNYGYTF. The CDR3 region has the DNA TGTGCCAGCAGCCTCGACAGGAACTATGGCTACACCTTC.